The clone carrying this T cell receptor beta chain has a count of ten or more. The data are from a study of neurological immune-mediated disorders. CDR1 is DFQATT, CDR2 SNEGSKA, per germline (reference sequence). The CDR3 loop spans 13 amino acids. V gave up 1 base and J gave up 4 bases, with 10 bases separating them. From the 5' RACE reads, TCRdb called clonotypes with MiXCR, one entry per CDR3 protein. The sample includes 30,000 or so distinct CDR3 sequences, 10% to 15% of them seen just once. Regarding time point: technical triplicate 2. The sorted-subset TCR libraries were prepared using some 960,000 CD4+ or CD8+ T cells as the starting material.

Sequences were obtained from CD4+ T cells from blood. V gene TRBV20-1 combines with J gene TRBJ1-2; no definite D call. The receptor was derived from a female donor with HTLV-1-associated myelopathy (HAM/TSP). The CDR3, as DNA: TGCAGTGCTAGAGGAAACAGCCTCTATGGCTACACCTTC. As protein: CSARGNSLYGYTF.